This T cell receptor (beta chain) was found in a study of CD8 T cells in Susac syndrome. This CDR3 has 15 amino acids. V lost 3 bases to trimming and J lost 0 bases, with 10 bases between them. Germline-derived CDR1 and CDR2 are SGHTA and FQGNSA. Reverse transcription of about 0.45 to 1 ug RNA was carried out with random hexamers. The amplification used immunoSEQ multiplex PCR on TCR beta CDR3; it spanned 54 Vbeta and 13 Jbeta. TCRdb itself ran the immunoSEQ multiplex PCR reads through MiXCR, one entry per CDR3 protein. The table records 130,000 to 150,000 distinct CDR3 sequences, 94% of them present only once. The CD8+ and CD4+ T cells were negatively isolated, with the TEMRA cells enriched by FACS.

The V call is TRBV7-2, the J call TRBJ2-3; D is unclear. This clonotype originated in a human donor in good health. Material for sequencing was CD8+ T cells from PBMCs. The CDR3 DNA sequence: TGTGCCAGCAGCTTTGGAGACTTGAGCACAGATACGCAGTATTTT. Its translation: CASSFGDLSTDTQYF. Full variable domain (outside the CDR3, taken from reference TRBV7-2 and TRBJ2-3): GAGVSQSPSNKVTEKGKDVELRCDPISGHTALYWYRQSLGQGLEFLIYFQGNSAPDKSGLPSDRFSAERTGGSVSTLTIQRTQQEDSAVYLCASSFGDLSTDTQYFGPGTRLTVL.